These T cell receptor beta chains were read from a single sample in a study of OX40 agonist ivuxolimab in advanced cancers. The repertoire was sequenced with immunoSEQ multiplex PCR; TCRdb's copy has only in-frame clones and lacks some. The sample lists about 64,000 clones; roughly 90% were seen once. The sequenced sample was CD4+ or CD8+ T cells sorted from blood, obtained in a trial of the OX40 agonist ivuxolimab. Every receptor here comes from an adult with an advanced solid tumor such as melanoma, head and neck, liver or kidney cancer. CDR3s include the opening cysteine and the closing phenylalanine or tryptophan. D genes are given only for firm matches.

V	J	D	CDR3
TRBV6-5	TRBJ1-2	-	CASSTRTEGYTF
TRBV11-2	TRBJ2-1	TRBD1	CASRPEGAMGEQFF
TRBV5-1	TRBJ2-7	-	CASSFAGYRSTYEQYF
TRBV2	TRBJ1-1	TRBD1	CASSRQGGGTEAFF
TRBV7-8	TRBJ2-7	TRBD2	CASNPLWTSGSGSSYEQYF
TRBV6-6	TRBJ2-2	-	CASSYSGRPNTGELFF
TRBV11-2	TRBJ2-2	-	CASSRLGAVGELFF
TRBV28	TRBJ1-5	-	CASTRWQLNQPQHF
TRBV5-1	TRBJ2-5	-	CASSLPTGRETQYF
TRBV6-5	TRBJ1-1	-	CASSEATNTEAFF
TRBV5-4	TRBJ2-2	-	CASSLGEWAGELFF
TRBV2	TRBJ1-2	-	CASSGRTYVF
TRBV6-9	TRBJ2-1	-	CASSPPGLLIGNEQFF
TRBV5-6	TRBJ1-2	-	CASSDGRGAVGYTF
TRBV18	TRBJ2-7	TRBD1	CASSPPVTGVHEQYF